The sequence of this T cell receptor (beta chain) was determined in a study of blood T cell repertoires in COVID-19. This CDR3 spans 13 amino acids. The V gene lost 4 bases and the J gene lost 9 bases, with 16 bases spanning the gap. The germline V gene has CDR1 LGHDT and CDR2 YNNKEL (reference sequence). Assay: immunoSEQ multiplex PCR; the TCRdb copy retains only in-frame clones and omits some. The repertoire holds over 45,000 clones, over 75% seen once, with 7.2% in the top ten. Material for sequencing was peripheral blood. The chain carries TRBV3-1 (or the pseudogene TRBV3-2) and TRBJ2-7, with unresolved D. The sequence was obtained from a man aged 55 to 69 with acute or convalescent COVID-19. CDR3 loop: CASSPDWLRGQYF. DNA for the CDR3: TGTGCCAGCAGCCCCGACTGGCTACGAGGGCAGTACTTC.